One and the same sample provided the 19 T cell receptor beta chains below, sequenced in a study of T-cell reconstitution after alpha-beta-depleted transplantation in children. Unique molecular identifiers were incorporated into the prepared TCRbeta library. TCRdb processed the PCR reads anew with MiXCR; each CDR3 protein has one entry. The top ten clones hold 14% of a sample with under 750,000 distinct CDR3 sequences, 20% to 25% of them seen once. The sample here was PBMCs, mostly from graft donor cells, taken 360 days after TCRalphabeta/CD19-depleted stem cell transplant. All receptors derive from a boy under two years old who had a stem cell transplant for acute myeloid leukemia, so the T cells may come from the graft donor.

Ten or more counts support this clonotype. The CDR3 region is CASSLSGLAGPYEQYF. CDR3 DNA sequence: TGTGCCAGCAGCTTATCCGGACTAGCGGGGCCTTACGAGCAGTACTTC. The chain joins TRBV7-2 to TRBJ2-7, with 12 bases fitting TRBD2. V was pared by 2 bases and J by 4 bases, with 6 bases of the junction left unmatched. Germline V gene data show CDR1 as SGHTA and CDR2 as FQGNSA. The CDR3 extends over 16 amino acids.

This clonotype showed up many times. The chain couples TRBV20-1 to TRBJ2-7, with a possible D match to TRBD1 (6 bases). The CDR3 contains 15 residues. V lost 4 bases to trimming and J lost 0 bases, with 16 bases between them. The germline gives CDR1 DFQATT, CDR2 SNEGSKA (reference sequence). DNA of the CDR3: TGCAGTGCTAAACCACAGGGCCCCTACTCCTACGAGCAGTACTTC. Encoded protein: CSAKPQGPYSYEQYF.

The J gene is TRBJ1-1, the V gene TRBV20-1, with unresolved D. The CDR3 is made up of 15 amino acids. V was trimmed by 1 base and J by 0 bases, leaving 12 bases between them. Germline V gene sequence: CDR1 DFQATT, CDR2 SNEGSKA (reference sequence). Here the CDR3 DNA reads TGCAGTGCTAGAGTTGTGCGTTTCATGAACACTGAAGCTTTCTTT. This sequence encodes CSARVVRFMNTEAFF.

This clonotype was seen repeatedly, ten times or more. The CDR3 nucleotides read TGTGCCAGCTCGGGACTGCTTGATGGCTACACCTTC. Amino acids: CASSGLLDGYTF. This chain links TRBV6-6 with TRBJ1-2; D perhaps matches TRBD1 (5 bases). Germline lookup yields CDR1 MNHNY and CDR2 SVGAGI (reference sequence). The CDR3 has 12 residues. Trimming left V 8 bases short and J 6 bases short, with 13 bases between.

The chain uses TRBV20-1 and TRBJ2-5, with D perhaps matching TRBD2 (6 bases). The CDR3 consists of 14 residues. Trimming removed 5 bases at V and 0 bases at J, with 13 bases between. CDR1 and CDR2 from the germline V gene are DFQATT and SNEGSKA (reference sequence). The CDR3 spells CSAVWGGHQETQYF. CDR3 nucleotide sequence: TGCAGTGCTGTCTGGGGAGGCCACCAAGAGACCCAGTACTTC.

This clonotype was seen a few times. The chain is built from TRBV29-1 and TRBJ1-1; D remains unclear. Between the trimmed V and J ends, which lost 7 bases and 4 bases, there was a span of 10 bases. Looked up from germline, CDR1 is SQVTM and CDR2 is ANQGSEA. The CDR3 is made up of 11 amino acids. The CDR3 DNA sequence: TGCAGCGCCTGTGACCCCACTGAAGCTTTCTTT. It encodes CSACDPTEAFF.

This clonotype turned up a few times. The chain couples TRBV10-3 to TRBJ2-7; 8 nucleotides agree with TRBD2. The CDR3 is 14 residues long. V gave up 4 bases and J gave up 3 bases; unmatched junction bases: 5. The germline V gene has CDR1 ENHRY and CDR2 SYGVKD. CDR3 DNA: TGTGCCATCAGTGGCGGGGGGAAAAGCTACGAGCAGTACTTC. Translation: CAISGGGKSYEQYF.

V and J are TRBV10-3 and TRBJ2-6; D uncertain. This CDR3 has 13 amino acids. Germline assignment: CDR1 ENHRY and CDR2 SYGVKD. Trimming cost V 3 bases and J 4 bases, with 4 bases left between them. CDR3 DNA: TGTGCCATCAGTGAAGGAGGGGCCAACGTCCTGACTTTC. Translation: CAISEGGANVLTF.

A few counts support this clonotype. The chain is built from TRBV12-3 or TRBV12-4 and TRBJ1-4; tentatively, D is TRBD1 (5 bases). The CDR3 has 14 residues. V lost 1 base to trimming and J lost 8 bases, with 11 bases between them. DNA of the CDR3: TGTGCCAGCAGTTTAGGAGGGGTTGGCGAAAAACTGTTTTTT. This codes for CASSLGGVGEKLFF.

The rearrangement uses TRBV6-7 and TRBJ2-6; weak D call: TRBD1 (6 bases). TRBV6-7 is identified as an open reading frame with a role that is uncertain. The CDR3 spans 18 residues. V lost 7 bases and J lost 0, with 19 bases in between. The CDR3 here is CASIKWDTKTSGANVLTF. The CDR3 DNA is TGTGCCAGCATAAAATGGGACACCAAAACCTCTGGGGCCAACGTCCTGACTTTC.

This chain links TRBV12-3 or TRBV12-4 with TRBJ2-7, with TRBD2 matching 7 bases. There are 14 residues in the CDR3. V lost 5 bases to trimming and J lost 4 bases; unmatched junction nucleotides: 8. CDR3 bases: TGTGCCAGCAGTGGGACTAACTCTAAATACGAGCAGTACGTC. Its translation is CASSGTNSKYEQYV.

This chain uses TRBV24-1 with TRBJ2-2; TRBD1 matches at 7 bases. Trimming removed 7 bases from V and 6 bases from J; junction bases left unmatched: 4. Germline CDR1 KGHDR, CDR2 SFDVKD. CDR3 length: 13 residues. Written as DNA, the CDR3 is TGTGCCACCAGAGACAGGGACCCCGGGGAGCTGTTTTTT. Its protein product is CATRDRDPGELFF.

This clonotype was observed many times. The V and J genes are TRBV20-1 and TRBJ2-1, with 10 bases lining up with TRBD1. This CDR3 is built from 12 residues. Germline trimming cut 5 bases from V and 10 bases from J; bases unmatched to any gene: 5. The germline V gene has CDR1 DFQATT and CDR2 SNEGSKA (reference sequence). CDR3 in amino acids: CSASPTGGEQFF. Here the CDR3 DNA reads TGCAGTGCTTCACCGACAGGGGGCGAGCAGTTCTTC.

The chain has TRBV15 and TRBJ2-1; D might be TRBD1 (5 bases). CDR3 length: 15 residues. Trimming took 4 bases from V and 6 from J, leaving 16 bases between them. Germline V lookup: CDR1 LNHNV, CDR2 YYDKDF (reference sequence). The CDR3, as DNA: TGTGCCACCAGCACCCTAGGGGCCAGGGTCAATGAGCAGTTCTTC. Protein sequence: CATSTLGARVNEQFF.

This clonotype was observed many times. This chain joins TRBV7-2 and TRBJ2-7; 7 bases line up with TRBD2. The germline V gene has CDR1 SGHTA and CDR2 FQGNSA. This CDR3 spans 15 amino acids. After removal of 3 bases from V and 4 bases from J, the junction contained 9 bases not matched to a gene. CDR3 residues: CASSFRRGGSYEQYF. CDR3 bases: TGTGCCAGCAGCTTCCGGAGGGGCGGGAGTTACGAGCAGTACTTC.

The chain is built from TRBV7-2 and TRBJ1-2; TRBD1 matches at 7 bases. J gave up 4 bases and V 5 bases, and 13 bases lay outside the gene matches. The CDR3 is 16 residues long. Germline V gene data show CDR1 as SGHTA and CDR2 as FQGNSA. The CDR3 loop reads CASSTDRVKPSYGYTF. CDR3 in DNA: TGTGCCAGCAGCACCGACAGGGTGAAGCCTAGCTATGGCTACACCTTC.

The rearrangement links TRBV15 to TRBJ1-2; D not certain. The V end was cut by 0 bases, the J end by 6 bases, with 17 bases between. Germline CDR1 reads LNHNV; CDR2 reads YYDKDF (reference sequence). The CDR3 consists of 16 residues. CDR3 amino acids: CATSRDRKGTLDGYTF. The CDR3 DNA is TGTGCCACCAGCAGAGATAGAAAGGGAACCCTTGATGGCTACACCTTC.

This clonotype was seen many times. This chain connects TRBV20-1 to TRBJ1-1; D perhaps matches TRBD1 (6 bases). Per germline, CDR1 DFQATT and CDR2 SNEGSKA (reference sequence). The CDR3 has 13 amino acids. Trimming took off 5 bases at V and 1 base at J, with 11 bases between the two ends. CDR3 protein: CSAPRQENTEAFF. The CDR3 nucleotides read TGCAGTGCTCCCCGACAGGAGAACACTGAAGCTTTCTTT.

This clonotype was counted a few times. This chain uses TRBV20-1 with TRBJ1-5, with D uncertain. CDR1 and CDR2 (germline): DFQATT, SNEGSKA (reference sequence). CDR3 length: 14 residues. Between the trimmed V and J ends, which lost 0 bases and 4 bases, there was a span of 10 bases. The CDR3 protein is CSARDLGYNQPQHF. The CDR3 DNA follows: TGCAGTGCTAGAGATTTAGGGTATAATCAGCCCCAGCATTTT.